This T cell receptor (beta chain) was captured by sequencing in a study of OX40 agonist ivuxolimab in advanced cancers. Overall study context: The study treated patients with ivuxolimab, an agonistic anti-OX40 (CD134) antibody. Patients undergoing dose escalation presented with hepatocellular carcinoma, melanoma, renal cell or head and neck cancer. General study findings and limits: Clonal expansion was seen in CD4+ and CD8+ blood T cells by week 6 at 0.1 to 3.0 mg/kg. Fewer expanded clones were found on average in CD4+ than in CD8+ T cells.

Assay: immunoSEQ multiplex PCR; the TCRdb copy retains only in-frame clones and omits some. Of about 79,000 clones listed, about 91% are singletons. Germline V CDR1 and CDR2: LGHNT, FRNRAP. The CDR3 runs to 14 residues. V was clipped by 7 bases and J by 0 bases, with 13 bases between them. As concerns this clone: The antigen is undetermined.

The chain links TRBV12-5 to TRBJ2-7; a possible D gene is TRBD1 (6 bases). This receptor was taken from an adult with an advanced solid tumor such as melanoma, head and neck, liver or kidney cancer. Sequences were derived from CD4+ or CD8+ T cells sorted from blood, sampled in a trial of the OX40 agonist ivuxolimab. The CDR3 region is CASAPGANSYEQYF. CDR3 DNA sequence: TGTGCTAGTGCCCCAGGGGCGAACTCCTACGAGCAGTACTTC.